This T cell receptor (beta chain) was sequenced during a study of blood T cells in healthy people across ages. The CDR3 extends over 12 amino acids. Germline loops: CDR1 SQVTM, CDR2 ANQGSEA. Only a few counts were recorded for this clonotype. Aged roughly 6 to 100, donors were systemically healthy Caucasians from Russia. A second about 6 to 12 cycle PCR used barcoded and J-beta primers. One entry per CDR3 protein, called by TCRdb with MiXCR from the 5' RACE reads. The sample records approximately 830,000 distinct CDR3 sequences, 62% being singletons. The source of this sequence is a young man in good health. The sample comprised blood. V usage is TRBV29-1 and J usage is TRBJ2-4, with 9 bases aligning to TRBD1. The J call may be in error: the DNA end matches TRBJ2-7 better. The CDR3 nucleotides read TGCAGCGTATCACAGGGGGCGCACGAGCAGTACTTC. As protein: CSVSQGAHEQYF.